These 7 T cell receptor beta chains came from one sample sequenced in a study of PD-1 blockade in classical Hodgkin lymphoma. Using immunoSEQ multiplex PCR, the repertoire was profiled, and TCRdb retains in-frame clones only, with some absent. Of almost 100,000 clones listed, over 85% are singletons. No patient escaped relapse after autologous stem cell transplantation, and brentuximab vedotin exposure varied. Material: peripheral blood mononuclear cells (PBMCs), obtained at baseline. These receptors were collected from a human donor with classical Hodgkin lymphoma.

The gene calls are TRBV9 and TRBJ2-3; 11 nucleotides align to TRBD2. CDR1 is SGDLS, CDR2 YYNGEE, per germline. This CDR3 is built from 15 residues. Unmatched junction bases numbered 3, after V lost 2 bases and J lost 4 bases. CDR3 bases: TGTGCCAGCAGCGTTAGCGGGAGGGTCTCAGATACGCAGTATTTT. It translates to CASSVSGRVSDTQYF.

This clone came up a few times. V and J are TRBV29-1 and TRBJ1-1, with D possibly matching TRBD1 (5 bases). V dropped 7 bases and J dropped 0 bases, with 15 bases sitting between them. The CDR3 length is 14 residues. CDR1 is SQVTM and CDR2 is ANQGSEA in the germline V gene. The CDR3 spells CSGGKGTMNTEAFF. The CDR3 nucleotides are TGCAGCGGGGGTAAGGGGACCATGAACACTGAAGCTTTCTTT.

The chain joins TRBV10-2 to TRBJ1-5, with D uncertain. Trimming pared 2 bases from V and 7 bases from J, leaving 6 bases between. Germline V gene lookup returns CDR1 WSHSY and CDR2 SAAADI. This CDR3 is built from 12 residues. The CDR3 protein is CASSEPDQPQHF. Written as DNA, the CDR3 is TGCGCCAGCAGTGAGCCTGACCAGCCCCAGCATTTT.

The chain recombines TRBV10-1 with TRBJ1-4; D is possibly TRBD1 (5 bases). Trimming removed 9 bases at V and 4 bases at J, with 18 bases between. The CDR3 has 15 residues. CDR1 is WNHNN, CDR2 SYGVQD, per germline (reference sequence). CDR3 protein: CASSLSGPFNEKLFF. The CDR3 DNA is TGCGCCAGTTCACTATCGGGACCTTTTAATGAAAAACTGTTTTTT.

This chain connects TRBV11-2 to TRBJ2-7; TRBD1 or TRBD2 may be the D gene (6 bases each). The V gene's germline CDR1 is SGHAT and CDR2 FQNNGV. This CDR3 region has 17 residues. V dropped 6 bases and J dropped 3 bases, with 24 bases sitting between them. The CDR3: CASSRRDTGPQFYEQYF. The CDR3 coding sequence is TGTGCCAGCAGTAGGAGGGATACAGGGCCGCAATTCTACGAGCAGTACTTC. Using reference TRBV11-2 and TRBJ2-7 for the parts outside the CDR3, the full variable domain is EAGVAQSPRYKIIEKRQSVAFWCNPISGHATLYWYQQILGQGPKLLIQFQNNGVVDDSQLPKDRFSAERLKGVDSTLKIQPAKLEDSAVYLCASSRRDTGPQFYEQYFGPGTRLTVT.

The CDR3 reads CASSQKTGYLETQYF. The DNA for the CDR3 is TGCGCCAGCAGCCAAAAGACAGGGTATTTGGAGACCCAGTACTTC. The chain has TRBV4-1 and TRBJ2-5, with 7 bases identical to TRBD1. There are 15 residues in the CDR3. CDR1 and CDR2 (germline): MGHRA, YSYEKL. Unmatched junction bases numbered 8, after V lost 2 bases and J lost 5 bases.

CDR3 protein: CASSPGTRLGNEQFF. The CDR3 nucleotides are TGTGCCAGCAGCCCCGGGACTAGGTTGGGCAATGAGCAGTTCTTC. The V call is TRBV7-8, the J call TRBJ2-1; 8 nucleotides agree with TRBD2. Trimming removed 5 bases from V and 6 bases from J; junction bases left unmatched: 9. CDR1 SGHVS and CDR2 FQNEAQ come from the germline V gene. The CDR3 is made up of 15 amino acids.